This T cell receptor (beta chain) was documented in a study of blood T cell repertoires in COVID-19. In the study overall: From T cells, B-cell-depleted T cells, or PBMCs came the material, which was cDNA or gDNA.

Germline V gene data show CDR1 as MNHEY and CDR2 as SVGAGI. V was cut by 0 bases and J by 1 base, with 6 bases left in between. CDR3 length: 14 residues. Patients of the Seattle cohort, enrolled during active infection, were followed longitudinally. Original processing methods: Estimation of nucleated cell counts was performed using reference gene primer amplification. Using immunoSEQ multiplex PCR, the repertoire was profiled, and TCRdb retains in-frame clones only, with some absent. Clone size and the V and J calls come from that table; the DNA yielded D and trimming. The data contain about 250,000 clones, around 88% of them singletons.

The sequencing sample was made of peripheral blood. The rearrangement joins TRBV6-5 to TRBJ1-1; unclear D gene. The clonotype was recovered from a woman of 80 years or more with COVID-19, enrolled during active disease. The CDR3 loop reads CASSYSSPNTEAFF. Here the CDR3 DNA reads TGTGCCAGCAGTTACTCGAGCCCGAACACTGAAGCTTTCTTT.